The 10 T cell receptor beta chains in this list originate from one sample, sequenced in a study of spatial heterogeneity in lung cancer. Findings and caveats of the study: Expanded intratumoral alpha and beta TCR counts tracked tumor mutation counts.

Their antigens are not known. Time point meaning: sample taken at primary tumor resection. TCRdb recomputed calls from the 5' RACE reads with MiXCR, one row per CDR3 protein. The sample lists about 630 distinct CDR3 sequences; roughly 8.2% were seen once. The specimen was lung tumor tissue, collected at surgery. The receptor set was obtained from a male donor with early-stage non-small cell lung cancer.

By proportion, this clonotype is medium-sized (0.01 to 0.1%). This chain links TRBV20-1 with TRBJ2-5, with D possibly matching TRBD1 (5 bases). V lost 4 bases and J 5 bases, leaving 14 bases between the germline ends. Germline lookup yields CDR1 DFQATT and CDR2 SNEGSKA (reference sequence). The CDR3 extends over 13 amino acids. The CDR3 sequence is CSAISLGAETQYF. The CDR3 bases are TGCAGTGCTATATCTCTAGGGGCCGAGACCCAGTACTTC.

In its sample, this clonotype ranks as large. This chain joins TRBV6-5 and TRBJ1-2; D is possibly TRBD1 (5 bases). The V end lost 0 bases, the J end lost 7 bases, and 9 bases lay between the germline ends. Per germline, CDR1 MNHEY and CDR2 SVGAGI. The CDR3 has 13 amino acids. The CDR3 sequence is CASSYSPGSGYTF. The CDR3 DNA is TGTGCCAGCAGTTACTCGCCAGGGAGTGGCTACACCTTC.

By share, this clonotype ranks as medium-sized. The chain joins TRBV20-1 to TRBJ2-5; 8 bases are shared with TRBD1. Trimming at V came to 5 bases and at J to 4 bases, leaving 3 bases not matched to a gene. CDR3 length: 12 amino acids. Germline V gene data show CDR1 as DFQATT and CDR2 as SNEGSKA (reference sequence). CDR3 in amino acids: CSAGQGGETQYF. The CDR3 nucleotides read TGCAGTGCTGGACAGGGAGGAGAGACCCAGTACTTC.

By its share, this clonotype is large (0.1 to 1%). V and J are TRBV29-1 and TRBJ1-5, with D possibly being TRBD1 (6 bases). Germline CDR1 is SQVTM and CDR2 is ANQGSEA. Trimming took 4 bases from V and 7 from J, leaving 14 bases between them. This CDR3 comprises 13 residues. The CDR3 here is CSVGEQGGQPQHF. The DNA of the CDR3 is TGCAGCGTTGGAGAACAGGGAGGACAGCCCCAGCATTTT.

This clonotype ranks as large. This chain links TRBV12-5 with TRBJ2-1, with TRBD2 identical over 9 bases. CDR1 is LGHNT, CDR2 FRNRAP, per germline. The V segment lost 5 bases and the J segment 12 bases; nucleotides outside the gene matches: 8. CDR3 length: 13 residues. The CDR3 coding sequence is TGTGCTAGTGGTGCGGGGACTAGCAGTTGGCAGTTCTTC. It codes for CASGAGTSSWQFF.

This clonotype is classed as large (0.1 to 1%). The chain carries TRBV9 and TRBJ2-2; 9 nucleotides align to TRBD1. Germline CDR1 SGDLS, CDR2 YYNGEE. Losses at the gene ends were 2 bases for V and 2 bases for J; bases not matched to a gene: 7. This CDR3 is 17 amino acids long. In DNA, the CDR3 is TGTGCCAGCAGCGTCCAAAGGGACAGGGACAACACCGGGGAGCTGTTTTTT. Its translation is CASSVQRDRDNTGELFF.

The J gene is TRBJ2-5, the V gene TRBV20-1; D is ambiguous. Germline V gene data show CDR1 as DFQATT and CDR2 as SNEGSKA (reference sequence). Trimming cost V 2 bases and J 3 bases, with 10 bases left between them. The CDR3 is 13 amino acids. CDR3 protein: CSARHNYKETQYF. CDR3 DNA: TGCAGTGCTAGACACAACTATAAAGAGACCCAGTACTTC.

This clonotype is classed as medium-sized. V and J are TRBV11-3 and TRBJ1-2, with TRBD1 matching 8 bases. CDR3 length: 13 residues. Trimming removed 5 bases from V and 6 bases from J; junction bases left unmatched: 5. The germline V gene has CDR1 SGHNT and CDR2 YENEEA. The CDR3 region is CASSRTGLDGYTF. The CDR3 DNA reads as TGTGCCAGCAGCCGGACAGGGCTGGATGGCTACACCTTC.

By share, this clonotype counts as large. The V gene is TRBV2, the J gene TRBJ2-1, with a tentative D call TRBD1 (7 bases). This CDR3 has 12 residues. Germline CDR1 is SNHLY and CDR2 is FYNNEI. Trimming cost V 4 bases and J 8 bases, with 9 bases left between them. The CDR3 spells CASSVRGDEQFF. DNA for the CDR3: TGTGCCAGCAGTGTCAGGGGGGATGAGCAGTTCTTC.

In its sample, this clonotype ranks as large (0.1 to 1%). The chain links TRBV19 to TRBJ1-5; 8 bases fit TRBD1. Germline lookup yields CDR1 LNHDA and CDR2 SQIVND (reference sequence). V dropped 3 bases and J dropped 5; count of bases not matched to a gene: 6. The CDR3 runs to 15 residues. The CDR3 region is CASSMAGGVDQPQHF. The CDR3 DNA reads TGTGCCAGTAGTATGGCAGGGGGCGTTGATCAGCCCCAGCATTTT.